This T cell receptor (beta chain) was identified in a study of shared clonotypes between healthy human individuals. Study findings and constraints: It was anticipated that sequencing depth would influence how many clonotypes donors shared. In a handful of donors, about 5% of naive CD4 clonotypes appeared in common.

Of note for this clone: Antigen specificity is unknown.

Looked up from germline, CDR1 is KGHSH and CDR2 is LQKENI. Trimming at V came to 3 bases and at J to 6 bases, leaving 13 bases not matched to a gene. This CDR3 comprises 16 residues. For every subset, genomic DNA was evenly distributed across several immunoSEQ plates. Clones were sequenced by immunoSEQ multiplex PCR, and TCRdb holds only the in-frame ones, with some missing. In the table there are millions of clones, over 85% of which are singletons. Every contributor of samples was a Caucasian grown-up residing in Nashville, Tennessee. Sequenced sample: naive CD4+ T cells sorted from blood. Subset here: CD45RA+ positively selected. The source of this sequence is a man aged 18 to 30 in good health. This sequence joins TRBV18 and TRBJ1-2; 7 nucleotides match TRBD1. The CDR3 is CASSPQGLEGANGYTF. The DNA of the CDR3 is TGTGCCAGCTCACCCCAAGGTTTGGAGGGGGCCAATGGCTACACCTTC.